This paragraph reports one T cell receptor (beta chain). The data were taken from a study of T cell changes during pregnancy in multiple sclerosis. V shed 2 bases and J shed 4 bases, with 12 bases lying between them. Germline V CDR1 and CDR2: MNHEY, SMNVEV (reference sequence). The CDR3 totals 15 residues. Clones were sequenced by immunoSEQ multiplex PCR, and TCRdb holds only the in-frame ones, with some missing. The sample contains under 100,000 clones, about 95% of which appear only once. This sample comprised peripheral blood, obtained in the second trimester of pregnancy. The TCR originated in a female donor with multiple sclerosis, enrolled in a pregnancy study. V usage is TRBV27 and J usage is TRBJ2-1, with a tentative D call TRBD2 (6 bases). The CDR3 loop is CASSLDGGPYNEQFF. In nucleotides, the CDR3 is TGTGCCAGCAGTTTAGACGGAGGGCCTTACAATGAGCAGTTCTTC.